Here is one T cell receptor (beta chain) with its context. Isolated RNA was reverse transcribed into cDNA used as the sequencing template. Only in-frame clones appear in the TCRdb table, and some are missing; sequencing was by immunoSEQ multiplex PCR. The data contain 150,000 or so clones, just over 65% of them singletons. The sample comes from a study of CD8+ T cells in alopecia areata. The sequence was obtained from a human donor with alopecia areata. Sample: CD8+ T cells sorted from blood, taken at week 0.

The CDR3 spells CASSPRAQRGQGPDTQYF. The CDR3 nucleotides are TGTGCCAGCAGCCCAAGGGCCCAAAGAGGACAGGGACCAGATACGCAGTATTTT. The gene calls are TRBV7-9 and TRBJ2-3; the match to TRBD1 covers 8 bases. The length of the CDR3 is 18 residues. The V and J ends lost 5 bases and 4 bases, in that order; junction bases with no gene match: 17. Germline V CDR1 and CDR2: SEHNR, FQNEAQ (reference sequence).